One and the same sample provided the 10 T cell receptor beta chains below, sequenced in a study of T cell responses to AZD1222 COVID-19 vaccine. Some clones are missing from TCRdb's copy, which holds only in-frame ones; the method was immunoSEQ multiplex PCR. The data show about 100,000 clones, with approximately 86% seen just once and approximately 5.1% held by the top ten. Source: peripheral blood, taken on day 0 of AZD1222 vaccination. These receptors all come from an adult in good health.

This chain links TRBV9 with TRBJ1-3; D gene unclear. V lost 4 bases and J lost 0, with 14 bases in between. This CDR3 is 16 amino acids long. Per germline, CDR1 SGDLS and CDR2 YYNGEE. CDR3 nucleotides: TGTGCCAGCAGCCCCGACCCGTTTCTCTCTGGAAACACCATATATTTT. Protein: CASSPDPFLSGNTIYF.

This clone was counted once. The V call is TRBV7-3, the J call TRBJ2-1, with 7 bases lining up with TRBD2. CDR3 length: 15 residues. The germline V gene encodes CDR1 SGHTA and CDR2 FQGTGA. Trimming took 4 bases from V and 4 from J; bases not matched to a gene: 7. The chain's CDR3 is CASSSLGTTYNEQFF. CDR3 bases: TGTGCCAGCAGCTCGCTCGGGACTACTTACAATGAGCAGTTCTTC. Together with reference TRBV7-3 and TRBJ2-1, the CDR3 gives the full variable domain: GAGVSQTPSNKVTEKGKYVELRCDPISGHTALYWYRQSLGQGPEFLIYFQGTGAADDSGLPNDRFFAVRPEGSVSTLKIQRTERGDSAVYLCASSSLGTTYNEQFFGPGTRLTVL.

The chain links TRBV7-9 to TRBJ1-2; possible D gene TRBD1, 6 bases. Per the germline V gene, CDR1 is SEHNR and CDR2 is FQNEAQ (reference sequence). This CDR3 spans 14 amino acids. Trimming left V 2 bases short and J 4 bases short, with 11 bases between. The DNA of the CDR3 is TGTGCCAGCAGCTTAAAACAGGGAGGCTATGGCTACACCTTC. Amino acids: CASSLKQGGYGYTF.

The rearrangement uses TRBV5-5 and TRBJ2-7; 8 bases are a match to TRBD2. Trimming cost V 4 bases and J 6 bases; bases outside gene matches: 18. This CDR3 has 17 amino acids. From germline, CDR1 is SGHKS and CDR2 YYEKEE (reference sequence). The CDR3 DNA is TGTGCCAGCAGCCGGAGGGGGGTACCGGGAGGGCCCTCCGAGCAGTACTTC. This encodes CASSRRGVPGGPSEQYF.

The chain has TRBV9 and TRBJ1-5, with D perhaps matching TRBD1 (6 bases). Between the trimmed V and J ends, which lost 0 bases and 6 bases, there was a span of 10 bases. Germline loops: CDR1 SGDLS, CDR2 YYNGEE. The CDR3 spans 14 residues. The CDR3 sequence is CASSVGGAGQPQHF. The CDR3 nucleotides read TGTGCCAGCAGCGTAGGGGGGGCCGGTCAGCCCCAGCATTTT.

The genes are TRBV28 and TRBJ1-4; D is undetermined. Looked up from germline, CDR1 is MDHEN and CDR2 is SYDVKM. CDR3 length equals 14 residues. V was shortened by 3 bases and J by 8 bases, with 13 bases between the two germline ends. The DNA for the CDR3 is TGTGCCAGCAGTTTGTCTGGGCAGACGGAAAAACTGTTTTTT. Its translation: CASSLSGQTEKLFF.

This chain joins TRBV9 and TRBJ1-3; 8 bases map to TRBD1. Germline V gene lookup returns CDR1 SGDLS and CDR2 YYNGEE. This CDR3 has 14 amino acids. V was clipped by 4 bases and J by 3 bases; unmatched bases: 3. The CDR3 DNA is TGTGCCAGCAGCCCGACAGGGGATGGAAACACCATATATTTT. Its protein is CASSPTGDGNTIYF.

V usage is TRBV7-2 and J usage is TRBJ1-2; maybe TRBD1 (5 bases). Trimming removed 2 bases at V and 6 bases at J, with 10 bases between. This CDR3 is 13 amino acids long. CDR1 and CDR2 from the germline V gene are SGHTA and FQGNSA. The CDR3 nucleotides read TGTGCCAGCAGCTTAATCGGGGCTGATGGCTACACCTTC. Amino acid sequence: CASSLIGADGYTF.

The chain is built from TRBV15 and TRBJ2-7, with D uncertain. The germline gives CDR1 LNHNV, CDR2 YYDKDF (reference sequence). The length of the CDR3 is 11 residues. The V end lost 6 bases, the J end lost 3 bases, and 6 bases lay between the germline ends. The chain's CDR3 is CATSNGYEQYF. The CDR3 nucleotides are TGTGCCACCAGTAACGGCTACGAGCAGTACTTC.

This chain uses TRBV7-9 with TRBJ1-1; D unclear. Deletions cut 1 base from V and 3 bases from J, with 6 bases between. The germline gives CDR1 SEHNR, CDR2 FQNEAQ (reference sequence). There are 13 residues in the CDR3. The CDR3, as DNA: TGTGCCAGCAGCTTAGGGGAGTACACTGAAGCTTTCTTT. Translated, it gives CASSLGEYTEAFF.